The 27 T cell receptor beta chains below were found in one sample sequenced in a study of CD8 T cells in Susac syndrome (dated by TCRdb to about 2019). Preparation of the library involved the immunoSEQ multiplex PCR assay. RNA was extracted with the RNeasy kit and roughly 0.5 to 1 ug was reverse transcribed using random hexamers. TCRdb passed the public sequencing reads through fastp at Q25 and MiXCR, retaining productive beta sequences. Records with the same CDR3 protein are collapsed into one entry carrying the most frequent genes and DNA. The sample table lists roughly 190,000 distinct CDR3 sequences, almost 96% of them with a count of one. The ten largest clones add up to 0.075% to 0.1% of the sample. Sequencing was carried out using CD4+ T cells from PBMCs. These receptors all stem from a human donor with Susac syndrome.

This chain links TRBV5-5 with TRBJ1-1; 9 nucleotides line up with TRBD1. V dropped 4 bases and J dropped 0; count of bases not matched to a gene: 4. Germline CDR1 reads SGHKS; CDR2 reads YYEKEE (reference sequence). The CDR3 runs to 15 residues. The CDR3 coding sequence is TGTGCCAGCAGCCCCAGGACAGGGGTGAACACTGAAGCTTTCTTT. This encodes CASSPRTGVNTEAFF. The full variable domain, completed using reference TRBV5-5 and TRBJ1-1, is DAGVTQSPTHLIKTRGQQVTLRCSPISGHKSVSWYQQVLGQGPQFIFQYYEKEERGRGNFPDRFSARQFPNYSSELNVNALLLGDSALYLCASSPRTGVNTEAFFGQGTRLTVV.

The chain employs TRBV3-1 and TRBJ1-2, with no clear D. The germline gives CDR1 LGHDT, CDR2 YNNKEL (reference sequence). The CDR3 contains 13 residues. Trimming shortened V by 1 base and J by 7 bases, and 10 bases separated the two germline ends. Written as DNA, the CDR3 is TGTGCCAGCAGCCAAGTCGATCGAATTGGCTACACCTTC. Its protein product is CASSQVDRIGYTF.

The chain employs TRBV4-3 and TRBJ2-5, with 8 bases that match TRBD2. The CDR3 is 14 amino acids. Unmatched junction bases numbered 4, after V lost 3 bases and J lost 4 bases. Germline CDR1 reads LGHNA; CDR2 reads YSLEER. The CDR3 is CASSQGTSRETQYF. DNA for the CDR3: TGCGCCAGCAGCCAGGGGACTAGTCGAGAGACCCAGTACTTC.

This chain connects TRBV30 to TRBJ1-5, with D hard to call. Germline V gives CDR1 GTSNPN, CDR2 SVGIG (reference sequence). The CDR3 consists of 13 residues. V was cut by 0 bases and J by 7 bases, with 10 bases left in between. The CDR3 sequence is CAWSVARAQPQHF. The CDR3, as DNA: TGTGCCTGGAGTGTCGCGAGGGCCCAGCCCCAGCATTTT.

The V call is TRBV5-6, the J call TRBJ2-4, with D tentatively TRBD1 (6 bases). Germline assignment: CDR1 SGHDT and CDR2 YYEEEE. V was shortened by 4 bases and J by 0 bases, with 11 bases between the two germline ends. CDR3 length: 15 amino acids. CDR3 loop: CASSTGLLAKNIQYF. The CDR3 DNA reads TGTGCCAGCAGCACAGGGCTGCTAGCCAAAAACATTCAGTACTTC.

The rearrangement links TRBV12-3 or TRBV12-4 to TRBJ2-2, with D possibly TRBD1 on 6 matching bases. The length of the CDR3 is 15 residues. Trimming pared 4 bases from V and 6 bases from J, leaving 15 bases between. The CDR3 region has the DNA TGTGCCAGCAGTTCATCACAGGGTTTCGCCGGGGAGCTGTTTTTT. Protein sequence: CASSSSQGFAGELFF.

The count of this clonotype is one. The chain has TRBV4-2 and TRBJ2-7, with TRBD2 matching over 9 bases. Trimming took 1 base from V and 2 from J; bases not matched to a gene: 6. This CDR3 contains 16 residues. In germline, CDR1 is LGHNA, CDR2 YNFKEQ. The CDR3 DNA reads TGTGCCAGCAGCCAAGGGCTAGCGGGGCCCCCCTACGAGCAGTACTTC. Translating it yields CASSQGLAGPPYEQYF.

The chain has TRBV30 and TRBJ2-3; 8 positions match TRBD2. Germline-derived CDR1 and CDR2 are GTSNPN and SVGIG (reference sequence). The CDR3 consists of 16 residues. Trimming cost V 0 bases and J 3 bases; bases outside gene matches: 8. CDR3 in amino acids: CAWSVWGGGRTDTQYF. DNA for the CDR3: TGTGCCTGGAGTGTATGGGGGGGCGGGAGGACAGATACGCAGTATTTT. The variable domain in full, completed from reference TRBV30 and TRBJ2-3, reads SQTIHQWPATLVQPVGSPLSLECTVEGTSNPNLYWYRQAAGRGLQLLFYSVGIGQISSEVPQNLSASRPQDRQFILSSKKLLLSDSGFYLCAWSVWGGGRTDTQYFGPGTRLTVL.

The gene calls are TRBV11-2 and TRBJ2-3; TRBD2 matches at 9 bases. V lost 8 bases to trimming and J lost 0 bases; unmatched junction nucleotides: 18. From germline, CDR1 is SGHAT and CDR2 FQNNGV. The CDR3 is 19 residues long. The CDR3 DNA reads TGTGCCAGCGCACGGTTGGCGGGGGGGGGCCTTACTAGCACAGATACGCAGTATTTT. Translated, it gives CASARLAGGGLTSTDTQYF.

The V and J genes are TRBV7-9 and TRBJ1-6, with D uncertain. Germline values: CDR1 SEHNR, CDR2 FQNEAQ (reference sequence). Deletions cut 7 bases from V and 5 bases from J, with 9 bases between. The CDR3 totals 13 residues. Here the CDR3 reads CASNPGHNSPLHF. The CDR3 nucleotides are TGTGCCAGCAACCCCGGACATAATTCACCCCTCCACTTT.

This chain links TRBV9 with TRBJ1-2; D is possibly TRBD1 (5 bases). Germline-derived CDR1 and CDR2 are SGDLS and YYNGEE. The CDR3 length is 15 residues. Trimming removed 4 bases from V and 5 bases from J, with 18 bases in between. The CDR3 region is CASSLDPQVRYGYTF. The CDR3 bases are TGTGCCAGCAGCCTAGATCCACAGGTCCGTTATGGCTACACCTTC. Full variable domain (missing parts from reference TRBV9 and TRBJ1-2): DSGVTQTPKHLITATGQRVTLRCSPRSGDLSVYWYQQSLDQGLQFLIQYYNGEERAKGNILERFSAQQFPDLHSELNLSSLELGDSALYFCASSLDPQVRYGYTFGSGTRLTVV.

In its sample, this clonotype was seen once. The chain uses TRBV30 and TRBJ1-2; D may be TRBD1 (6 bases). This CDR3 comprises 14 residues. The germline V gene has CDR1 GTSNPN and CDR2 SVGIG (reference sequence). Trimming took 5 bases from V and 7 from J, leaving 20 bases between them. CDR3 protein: CAWGRGRGASGYTF. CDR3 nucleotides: TGTGCCTGGGGACGGGGCAGGGGTGCGTCTGGCTACACCTTC.

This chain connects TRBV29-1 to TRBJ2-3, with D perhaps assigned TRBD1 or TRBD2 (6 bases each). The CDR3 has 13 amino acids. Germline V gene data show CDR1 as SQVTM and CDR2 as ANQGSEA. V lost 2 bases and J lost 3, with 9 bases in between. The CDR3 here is CSVELGGTDTQYF. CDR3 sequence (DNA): TGCAGCGTTGAATTAGGGGGGACAGATACGCAGTATTTT.

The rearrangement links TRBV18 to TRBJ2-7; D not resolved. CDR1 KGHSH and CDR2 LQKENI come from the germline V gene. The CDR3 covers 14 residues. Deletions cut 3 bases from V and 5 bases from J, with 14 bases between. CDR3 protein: CASSPLEFVNEQYF. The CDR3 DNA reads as TGTGCCAGCTCACCCCTTGAGTTTGTAAACGAGCAGTACTTC.

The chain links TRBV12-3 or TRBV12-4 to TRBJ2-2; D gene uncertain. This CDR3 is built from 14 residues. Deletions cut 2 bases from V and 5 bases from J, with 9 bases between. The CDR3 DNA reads TGTGCCAGCAGTTTATTGGCATCGACCGGGGAGCTGTTTTTT. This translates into CASSLLASTGELFF.

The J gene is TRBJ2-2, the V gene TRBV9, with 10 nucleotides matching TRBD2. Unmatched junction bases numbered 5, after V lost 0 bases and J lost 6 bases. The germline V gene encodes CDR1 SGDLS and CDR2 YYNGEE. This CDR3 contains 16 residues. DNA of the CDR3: TGTGCCAGCAGCGTAGGGGAAAGCGGGGGGGCCGGGGAGCTGTTTTTT. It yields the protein CASSVGESGGAGELFF.

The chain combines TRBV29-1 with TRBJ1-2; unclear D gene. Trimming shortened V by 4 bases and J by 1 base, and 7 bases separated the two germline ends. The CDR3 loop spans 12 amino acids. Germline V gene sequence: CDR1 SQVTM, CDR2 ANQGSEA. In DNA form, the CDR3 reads TGCAGCGTTGCGGGCAGTAACTATGGCTACACCTTC. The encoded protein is CSVAGSNYGYTF.

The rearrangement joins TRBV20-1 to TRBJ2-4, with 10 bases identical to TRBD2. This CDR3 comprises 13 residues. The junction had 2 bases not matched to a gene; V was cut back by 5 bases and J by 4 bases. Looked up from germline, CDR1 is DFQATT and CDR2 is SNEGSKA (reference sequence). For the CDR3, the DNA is TGCAGTGCTTCAGCGGGGGGGAAAAACATTCAGTACTTC. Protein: CSASAGGKNIQYF.

Here the CDR3 reads CSARILGQGGTEAFF. For the CDR3, the DNA is TGCAGTGCTAGAATCTTGGGACAGGGAGGTACTGAAGCTTTCTTT. J is TRBJ1-1 and V is TRBV20-1, with 9 bases lining up with TRBD1. V shed 2 bases, J shed 5 bases, and the junction held 9 bases outside the gene matches. Germline V gene data show CDR1 as DFQATT and CDR2 as SNEGSKA (reference sequence). This CDR3 is built from 15 residues.

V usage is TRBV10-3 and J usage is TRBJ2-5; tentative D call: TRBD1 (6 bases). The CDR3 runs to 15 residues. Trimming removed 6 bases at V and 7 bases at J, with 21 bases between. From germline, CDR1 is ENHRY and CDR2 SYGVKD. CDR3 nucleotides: TGTGCCATCAGGGCTACAGGGATCGCCGGCGGGACCCAGTACTTC. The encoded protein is CAIRATGIAGGTQYF.

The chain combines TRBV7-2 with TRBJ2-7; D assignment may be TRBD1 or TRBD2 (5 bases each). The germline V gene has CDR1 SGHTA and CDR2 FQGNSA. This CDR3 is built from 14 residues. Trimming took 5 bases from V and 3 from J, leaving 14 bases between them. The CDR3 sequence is CASSNRDPNYEQYF. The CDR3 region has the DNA TGTGCCAGCAGCAACCGGGACCCAAACTACGAGCAGTACTTC.

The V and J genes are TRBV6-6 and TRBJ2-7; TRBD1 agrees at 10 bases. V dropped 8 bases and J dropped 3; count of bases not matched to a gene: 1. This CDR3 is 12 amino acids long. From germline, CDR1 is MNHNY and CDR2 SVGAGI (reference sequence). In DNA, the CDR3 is TGTGCCAGCGGGACAGGGGACTACGAGCAGTACTTC. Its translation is CASGTGDYEQYF.

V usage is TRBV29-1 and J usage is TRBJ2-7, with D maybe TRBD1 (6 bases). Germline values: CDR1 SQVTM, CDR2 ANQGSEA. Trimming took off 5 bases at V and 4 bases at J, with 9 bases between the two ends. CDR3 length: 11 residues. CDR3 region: CSVLQGYEQYF. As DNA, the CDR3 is TGCAGCGTTCTACAGGGATACGAGCAGTACTTC.

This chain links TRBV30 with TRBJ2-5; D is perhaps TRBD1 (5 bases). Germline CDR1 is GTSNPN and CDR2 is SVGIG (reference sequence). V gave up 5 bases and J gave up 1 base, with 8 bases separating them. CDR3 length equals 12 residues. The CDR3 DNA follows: TGTGCCTGGGCAACAGGCCAAGAGACCCAGTACTTC. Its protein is CAWATGQETQYF. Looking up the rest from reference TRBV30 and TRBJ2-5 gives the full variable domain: SQTIHQWPATLVQPVGSPLSLECTVEGTSNPNLYWYRQAAGRGLQLLFYSVGIGQISSEVPQNLSASRPQDRQFILSSKKLLLSDSGFYLCAWATGQETQYFGPGTRLLVL.

Here the CDR3 reads CASSVDSSGMGAFF. The CDR3 DNA sequence: TGTGCCAGCAGCGTAGATAGTTCGGGTATGGGAGCTTTCTTT. The rearrangement uses TRBV9 and TRBJ1-1; D is uncertain. Between the trimmed V and J ends, which lost 0 bases and 10 bases, there was a span of 16 bases. The CDR3 totals 14 residues. Germline CDR1 reads SGDLS; CDR2 reads YYNGEE.

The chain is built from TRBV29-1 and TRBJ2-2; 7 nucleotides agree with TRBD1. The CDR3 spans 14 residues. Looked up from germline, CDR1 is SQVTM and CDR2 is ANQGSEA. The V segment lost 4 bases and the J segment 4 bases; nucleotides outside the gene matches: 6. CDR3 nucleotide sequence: TGCAGCGTTGCCCCGGACAGGCGCACCGGGGAGCTGTTTTTT. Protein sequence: CSVAPDRRTGELFF.

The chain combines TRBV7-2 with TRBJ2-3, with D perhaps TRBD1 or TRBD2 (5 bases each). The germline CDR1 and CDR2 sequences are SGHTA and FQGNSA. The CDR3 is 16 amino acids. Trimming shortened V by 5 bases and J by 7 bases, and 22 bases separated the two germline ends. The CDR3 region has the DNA TGTGCCAGCAGCCCGACCGTACGGGGCCCCCTTAATACGCAGTATTTT. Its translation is CASSPTVRGPLNTQYF. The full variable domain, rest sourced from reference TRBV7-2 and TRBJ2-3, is GAGVSQSPSNKVTEKGKDVELRCDPISGHTALYWYRQSLGQGLEFLIYFQGNSAPDKSGLPSDRFSAERTGGSVSTLTIQRTQQEDSAVYLCASSPTVRGPLNTQYFGPGTRLTVL.